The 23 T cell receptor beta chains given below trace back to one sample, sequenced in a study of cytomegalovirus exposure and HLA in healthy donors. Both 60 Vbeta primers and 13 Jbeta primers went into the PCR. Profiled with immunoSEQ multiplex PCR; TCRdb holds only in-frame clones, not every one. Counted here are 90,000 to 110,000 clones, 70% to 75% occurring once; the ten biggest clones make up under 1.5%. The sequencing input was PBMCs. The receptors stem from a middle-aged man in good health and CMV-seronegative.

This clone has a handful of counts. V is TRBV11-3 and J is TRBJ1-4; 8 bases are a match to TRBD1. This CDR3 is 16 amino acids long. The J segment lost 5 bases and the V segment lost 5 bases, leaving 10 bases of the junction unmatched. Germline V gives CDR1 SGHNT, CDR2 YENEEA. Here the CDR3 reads CASSRDRGRNNEKLFF. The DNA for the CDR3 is TGTGCCAGCAGCCGCGACAGGGGCCGAAACAATGAAAAACTGTTTTTT.

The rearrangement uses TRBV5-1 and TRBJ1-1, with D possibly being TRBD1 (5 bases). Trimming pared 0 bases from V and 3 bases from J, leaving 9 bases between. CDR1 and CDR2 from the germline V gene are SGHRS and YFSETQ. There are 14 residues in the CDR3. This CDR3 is CASSLARGDTEAFF. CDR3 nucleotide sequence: TGCGCCAGCAGCTTGGCCCGGGGGGACACTGAAGCTTTCTTT.

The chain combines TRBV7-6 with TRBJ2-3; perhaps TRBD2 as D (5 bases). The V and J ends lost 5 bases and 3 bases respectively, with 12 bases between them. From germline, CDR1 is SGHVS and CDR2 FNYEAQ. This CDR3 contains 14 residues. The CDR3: CASSPEAETDTQYF. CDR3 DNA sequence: TGTGCCAGCAGCCCGGAGGCGGAGACAGATACGCAGTATTTT.

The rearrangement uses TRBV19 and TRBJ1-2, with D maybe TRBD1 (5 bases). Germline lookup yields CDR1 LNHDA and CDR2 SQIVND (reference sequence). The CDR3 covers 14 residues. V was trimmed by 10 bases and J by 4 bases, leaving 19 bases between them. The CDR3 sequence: CATSIQTGIYGYTF. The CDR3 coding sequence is TGTGCCACCTCCATTCAAACAGGCATCTATGGCTACACCTTC.

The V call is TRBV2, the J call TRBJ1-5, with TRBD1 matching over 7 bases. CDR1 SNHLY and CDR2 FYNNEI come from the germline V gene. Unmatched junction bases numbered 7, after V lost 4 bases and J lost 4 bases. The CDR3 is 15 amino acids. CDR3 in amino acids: CASSGPTGTNQPQHF. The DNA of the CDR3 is TGTGCCAGCAGTGGACCGACAGGGACGAATCAGCCCCAGCATTTT.

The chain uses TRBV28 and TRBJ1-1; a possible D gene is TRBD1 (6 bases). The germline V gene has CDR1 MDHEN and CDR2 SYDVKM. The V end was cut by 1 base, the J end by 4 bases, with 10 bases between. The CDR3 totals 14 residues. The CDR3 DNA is TGTGCCAGCAGTTTATCAGGGGCGCGCACTGAAGCTTTCTTT. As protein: CASSLSGARTEAFF.

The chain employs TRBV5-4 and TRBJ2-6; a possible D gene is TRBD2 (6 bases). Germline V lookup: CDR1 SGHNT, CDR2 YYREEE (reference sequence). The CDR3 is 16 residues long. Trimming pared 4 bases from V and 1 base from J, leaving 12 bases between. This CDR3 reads CASSQDRGSGANVLTF. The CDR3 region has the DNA TGTGCCAGCAGCCAAGATCGGGGGTCTGGGGCCAACGTCCTGACTTTC.

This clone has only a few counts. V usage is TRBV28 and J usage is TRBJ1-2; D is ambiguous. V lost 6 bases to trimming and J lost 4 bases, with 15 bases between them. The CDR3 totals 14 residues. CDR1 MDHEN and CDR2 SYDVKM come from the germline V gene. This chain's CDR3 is CASSSTTGGYGYTF. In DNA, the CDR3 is TGTGCCAGCAGCTCGACCACGGGAGGCTATGGCTACACCTTC.

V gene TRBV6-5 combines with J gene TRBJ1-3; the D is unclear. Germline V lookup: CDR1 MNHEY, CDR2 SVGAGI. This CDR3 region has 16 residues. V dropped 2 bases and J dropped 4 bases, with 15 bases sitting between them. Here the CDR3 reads CASSYRPGDSGNTIYF. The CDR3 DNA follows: TGTGCCAGCAGTTACCGCCCCGGTGATTCGGGAAACACCATATATTTT.

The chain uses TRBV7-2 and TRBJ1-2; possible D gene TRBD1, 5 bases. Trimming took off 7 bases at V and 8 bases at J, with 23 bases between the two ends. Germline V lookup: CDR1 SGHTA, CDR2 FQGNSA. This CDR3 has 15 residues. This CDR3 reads CASTEEVSGHRGYTF. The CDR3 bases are TGTGCCAGCACCGAAGAGGTTTCAGGGCATAGAGGCTACACCTTC.

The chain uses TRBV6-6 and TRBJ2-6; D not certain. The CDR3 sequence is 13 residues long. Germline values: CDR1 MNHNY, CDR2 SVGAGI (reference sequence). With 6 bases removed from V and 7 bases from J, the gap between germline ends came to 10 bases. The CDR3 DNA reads TGTGCCAGCAGGCAACTCTCCGCCAACGTCCTGACTTTC. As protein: CASRQLSANVLTF.

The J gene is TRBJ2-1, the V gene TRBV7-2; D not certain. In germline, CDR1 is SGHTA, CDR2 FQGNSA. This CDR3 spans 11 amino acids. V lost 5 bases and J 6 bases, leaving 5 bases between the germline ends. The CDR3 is CASSTSNEQFF. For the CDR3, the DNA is TGTGCCAGCAGCACTTCCAATGAGCAGTTCTTC.

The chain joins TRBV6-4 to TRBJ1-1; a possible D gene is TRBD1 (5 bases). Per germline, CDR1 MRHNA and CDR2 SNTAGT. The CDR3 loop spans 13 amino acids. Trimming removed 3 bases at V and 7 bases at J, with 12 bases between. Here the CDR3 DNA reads TGTGCCAGCAGTGAGATGGGGCACGGTGAAGCTTTCTTT. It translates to CASSEMGHGEAFF.

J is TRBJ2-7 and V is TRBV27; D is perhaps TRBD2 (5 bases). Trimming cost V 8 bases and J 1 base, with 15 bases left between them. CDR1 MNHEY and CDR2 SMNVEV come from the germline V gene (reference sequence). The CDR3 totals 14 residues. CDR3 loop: CASCDGRTSYEQYF. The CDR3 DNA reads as TGTGCCAGCTGCGATGGGCGGACTTCCTACGAGCAGTACTTC.

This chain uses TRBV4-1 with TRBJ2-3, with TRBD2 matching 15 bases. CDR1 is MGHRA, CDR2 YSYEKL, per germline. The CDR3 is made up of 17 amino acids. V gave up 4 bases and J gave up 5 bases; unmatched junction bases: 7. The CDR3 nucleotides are TGCGCCAGCAGCCCCGGACTAGCGGGGGGGCAGGGAGATACGCAGTATTTT. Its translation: CASSPGLAGGQGDTQYF.

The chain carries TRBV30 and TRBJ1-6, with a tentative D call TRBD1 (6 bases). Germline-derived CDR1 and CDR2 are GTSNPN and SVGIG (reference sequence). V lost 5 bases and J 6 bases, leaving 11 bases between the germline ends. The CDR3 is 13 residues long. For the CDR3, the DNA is TGTGCCTGGGTAGGACAGCCTAATTCACCCCTCCACTTT. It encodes CAWVGQPNSPLHF. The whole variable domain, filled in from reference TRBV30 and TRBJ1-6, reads SQTIHQWPATLVQPVGSPLSLECTVEGTSNPNLYWYRQAAGRGLQLLFYSVGIGQISSEVPQNLSASRPQDRQFILSSKKLLLSDSGFYLCAWVGQPNSPLHFGNGTRLTVT.

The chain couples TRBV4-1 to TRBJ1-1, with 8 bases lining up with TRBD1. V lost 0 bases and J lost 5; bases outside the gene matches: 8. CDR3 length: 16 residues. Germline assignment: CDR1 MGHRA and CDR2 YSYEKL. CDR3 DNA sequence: TGCGCCAGCAGCCAAGATGGGGCAGGGGGCTTGACTGAAGCTTTCTTT. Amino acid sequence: CASSQDGAGGLTEAFF.

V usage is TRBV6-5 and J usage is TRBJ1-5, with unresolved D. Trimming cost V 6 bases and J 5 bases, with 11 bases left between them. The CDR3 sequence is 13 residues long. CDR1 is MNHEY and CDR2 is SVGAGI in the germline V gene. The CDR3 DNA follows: TGTGCCAGCAGCCCTGATCGGGATCAGCCCCAGCATTTT. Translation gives CASSPDRDQPQHF.

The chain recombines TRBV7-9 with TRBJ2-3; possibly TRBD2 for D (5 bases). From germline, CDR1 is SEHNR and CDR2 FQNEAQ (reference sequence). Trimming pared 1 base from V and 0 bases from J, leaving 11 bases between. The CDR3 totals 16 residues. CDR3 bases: TGTGCCAGCAGCTTAGAAATAGCGACAAGCACAGATACGCAGTATTTT. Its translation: CASSLEIATSTDTQYF.

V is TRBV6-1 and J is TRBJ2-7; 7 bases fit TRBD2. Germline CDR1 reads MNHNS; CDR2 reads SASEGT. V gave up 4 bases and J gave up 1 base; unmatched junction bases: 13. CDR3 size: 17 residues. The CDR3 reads CASSGREGYQRSYEQYF. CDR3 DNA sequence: TGTGCCAGCAGTGGCAGGGAGGGATACCAGCGATCCTACGAGCAGTACTTC.

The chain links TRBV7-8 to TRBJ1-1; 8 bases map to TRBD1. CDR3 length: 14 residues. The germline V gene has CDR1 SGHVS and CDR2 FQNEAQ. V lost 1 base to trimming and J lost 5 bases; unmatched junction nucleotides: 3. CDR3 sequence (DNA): TGTGCCAGCAGCTTAGATTACAGGGGGACTGAAGCTTTCTTT. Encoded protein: CASSLDYRGTEAFF.

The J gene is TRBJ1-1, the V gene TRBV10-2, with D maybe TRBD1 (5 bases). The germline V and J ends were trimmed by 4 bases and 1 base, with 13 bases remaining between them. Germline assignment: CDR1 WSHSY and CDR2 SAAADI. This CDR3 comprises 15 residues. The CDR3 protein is CASSGGQGGNTEAFF. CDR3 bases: TGCGCCAGCAGTGGTGGGCAGGGAGGGAACACTGAAGCTTTCTTT.

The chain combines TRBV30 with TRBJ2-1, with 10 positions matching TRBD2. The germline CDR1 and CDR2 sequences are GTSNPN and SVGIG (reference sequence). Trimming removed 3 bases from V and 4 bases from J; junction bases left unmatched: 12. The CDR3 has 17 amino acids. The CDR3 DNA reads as TGTGCCTGGAGCCCCCTAAAACTAGCGGGGACATACAATGAGCAGTTCTTC. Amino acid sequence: CAWSPLKLAGTYNEQFF.